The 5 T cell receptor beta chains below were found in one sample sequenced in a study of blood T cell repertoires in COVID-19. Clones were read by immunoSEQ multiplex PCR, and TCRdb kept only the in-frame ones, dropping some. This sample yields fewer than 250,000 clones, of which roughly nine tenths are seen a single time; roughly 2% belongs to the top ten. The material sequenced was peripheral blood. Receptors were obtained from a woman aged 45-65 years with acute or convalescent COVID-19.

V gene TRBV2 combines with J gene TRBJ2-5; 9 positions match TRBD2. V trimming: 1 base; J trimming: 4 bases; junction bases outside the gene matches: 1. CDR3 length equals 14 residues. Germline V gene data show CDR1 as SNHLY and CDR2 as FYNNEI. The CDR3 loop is CASSEERGVETQYF. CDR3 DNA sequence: TGTGCCAGCAGTGAAGAGCGGGGGGTAGAGACCCAGTACTTC.

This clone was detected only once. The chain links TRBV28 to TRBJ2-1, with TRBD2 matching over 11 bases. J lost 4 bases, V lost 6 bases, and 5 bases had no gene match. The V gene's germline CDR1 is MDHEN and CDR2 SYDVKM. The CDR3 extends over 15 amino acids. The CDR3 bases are TGTGCCAGCAGCCCGACTAGCGGGAATTACAATGAGCAGTTCTTC. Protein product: CASSPTSGNYNEQFF.

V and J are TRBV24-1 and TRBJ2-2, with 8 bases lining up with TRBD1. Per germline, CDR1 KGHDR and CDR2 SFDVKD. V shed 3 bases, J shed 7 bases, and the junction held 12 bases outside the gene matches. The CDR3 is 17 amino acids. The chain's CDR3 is CATSDPRAQGANGELFF. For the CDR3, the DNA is TGTGCCACCAGTGATCCCAGGGCTCAGGGGGCGAACGGGGAGCTGTTTTTT.

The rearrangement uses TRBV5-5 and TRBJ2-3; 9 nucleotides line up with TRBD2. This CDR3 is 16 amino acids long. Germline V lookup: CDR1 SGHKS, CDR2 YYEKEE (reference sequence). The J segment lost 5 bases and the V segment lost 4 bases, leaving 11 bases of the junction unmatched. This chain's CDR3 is CASSHPGGGALDTQYF. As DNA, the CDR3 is TGTGCCAGCAGCCACCCTGGCGGGGGGGCCTTAGATACGCAGTATTTT. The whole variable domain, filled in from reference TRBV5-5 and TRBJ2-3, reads DAGVTQSPTHLIKTRGQQVTLRCSPISGHKSVSWYQQVLGQGPQFIFQYYEKEERGRGNFPDRFSARQFPNYSSELNVNALLLGDSALYLCASSHPGGGALDTQYFGPGTRLTVL.

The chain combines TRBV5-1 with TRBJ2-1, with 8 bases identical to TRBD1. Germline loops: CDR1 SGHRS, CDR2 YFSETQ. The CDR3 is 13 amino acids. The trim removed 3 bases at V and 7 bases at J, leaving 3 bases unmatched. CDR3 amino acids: CASSSDRANEQFF. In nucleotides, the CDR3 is TGCGCCAGCAGCTCGGACAGGGCGAATGAGCAGTTCTTC.